This is a list of T cell receptor beta chains from one sample in a study of blood T cell repertoires in COVID-19. Assay: immunoSEQ multiplex PCR; the TCRdb copy retains only in-frame clones and omits some. The sample lists about 190,000 clones, about four fifths seen once, with 3.2% in the top ten. The sequencing input was PBMCs or T cells enriched from blood (not recorded which). All receptors derive from a woman aged 25 to 39 who had recovered from COVID-19. CDR3s include the opening cysteine and the closing phenylalanine or tryptophan. The D gene is left open where the match is weak. Clone size, where shown, is once, few, many, or a class for clones that have expanded.

D gene: TRBD1
clone size: few
V gene: TRBV7-3
J gene: TRBJ2-1
CDR3 protein: CASSLAGGGYYNEQFF
CDR3 DNA: TGTGCCAGCAGCTTGGCAGGGGGCGGTTACTACAATGAGCAGTTCTTC

D gene: NA
clone size: NA
V gene: TRBV21-1
J gene: TRBJ2-7
CDR3 protein: CASSKGPGWGEHEQYF
CDR3 DNA: TGTGCCAGCAGCAAAGGGCCTGGCTGGGGGGAGCACGAGCAGTACTTC

D gene: NA
clone size: NA
V gene: TRBV4-2
J gene: TRBJ2-1
CDR3 protein: CASSPSSYNEQFF
CDR3 DNA: TGTGCCAGCTCCCCGAGCTCCTACAATGAGCAGTTCTTC

D gene: NA
clone size: NA
V gene: TRBV6-5
J gene: TRBJ2-3
CDR3 protein: CASSYTGNADTQYF
CDR3 DNA: TGTGCCAGCAGTTACACAGGGAATGCAGATACGCAGTATTTT

D gene: TRBD1
clone size: NA
V gene: TRBV25-1
J gene: TRBJ1-2
CDR3 protein: CASSGNRGQDGYTF
CDR3 DNA: TGTGCCAGCAGTGGTAACAGGGGGCAGGATGGCTACACCTTC

D gene: TRBD1
clone size: NA
V gene: TRBV15
J gene: TRBJ2-1
CDR3 protein: CATSSNRDRAYNEQFF
CDR3 DNA: TGTGCCACCAGCAGCAACCGGGACAGGGCTTACAATGAGCAGTTCTTC

D gene: NA
clone size: once
V gene: TRBV29-1
J gene: TRBJ2-7
CDR3 protein: CSVAPSDSYEQYF
CDR3 DNA: TGCAGCGTTGCTCCTAGCGACTCCTACGAGCAGTACTTC

D gene: NA
clone size: NA
V gene: TRBV6-4
J gene: TRBJ2-1
CDR3 protein: CASSDSRTTEQFF
CDR3 DNA: TGTGCCAGCAGTGACTCAAGGACTACAGAGCAGTTCTTC

D gene: TRBD1
clone size: NA
V gene: TRBV5-1
J gene: TRBJ2-3
CDR3 protein: CASSLNLGRTGFTRDTDTQYF
CDR3 DNA: TGCGCCAGCAGCTTAAACCTGGGAAGGACAGGCTTCACGAGGGACACAGATACGCAGTATTTT

D gene: TRBD1
clone size: NA
V gene: TRBV18
J gene: TRBJ2-1
CDR3 protein: CASSPGQGANEQFF
CDR3 DNA: TGTGCCAGCTCACCAGGGCAGGGGGCAAATGAGCAGTTCTTC

D gene: TRBD1
clone size: NA
V gene: TRBV27
J gene: TRBJ1-2
CDR3 protein: CASSLSDRGQYGYTF
CDR3 DNA: TGTGCCAGCAGTTTATCAGACAGGGGGCAGTATGGCTACACCTTC

D gene: NA
clone size: NA
V gene: TRBV6-2/TRBV6-3
J gene: TRBJ2-3
CDR3 protein: CASSYLQGGAGADSDTQYF
CDR3 DNA: TGTGCCAGCAGTTACCTCCAGGGGGGAGCGGGAGCGGATTCAGATACGCAGTATTTT

D gene: NA
clone size: NA
V gene: TRBV2
J gene: TRBJ1-5
CDR3 protein: CASSEVGQPQHF
CDR3 DNA: TGTGCCAGCAGTGAAGTCGGTCAGCCCCAGCATTTT

D gene: NA
clone size: few
V gene: TRBV27
J gene: TRBJ1-5
CDR3 protein: CASSLTGSNQPQHF
CDR3 DNA: TGTGCCAGCAGTTTAACGGGTAGCAATCAGCCCCAGCATTTT

D gene: NA
clone size: NA
V gene: TRBV2
J gene: TRBJ2-7
CDR3 protein: CASSPRQSSYEQYF
CDR3 DNA: TGTGCCAGCAGTCCCAGACAGTCCTCCTACGAGCAGTACTTC

D gene: NA
clone size: few
V gene: TRBV27
J gene: TRBJ2-3
CDR3 protein: CASSRVGGGTFTDTQYF
CDR3 DNA: TGTGCCAGCAGCCGAGTAGGGGGGGGGACCTTCACAGATACGCAGTATTTT

D gene: TRBD1
clone size: NA
V gene: TRBV6-5
J gene: TRBJ1-6
CDR3 protein: CASSQDRGRNSPLHF
CDR3 DNA: TGTGCCAGCAGCCAGGACAGGGGGCGGAATTCACCCCTCCACTTT